A selection of T cell receptor beta chains follows, all from one sample in a study of blood T cell repertoires in COVID-19. The assay was immunoSEQ multiplex PCR, and TCRdb's table has in-frame clones only and misses some. The sample consists of roughly 150,000 clones, 79% of them appearing once. The sample was peripheral blood. The origin of the receptors is a middle-aged man with active or convalescent COVID-19. Both conserved end residues are part of each CDR3. The D gene is left open where the match is weak. Clone size is shown for a subset of rows, as once, few, many or a class of expanded clone.

abundance,j_gene,v_gene,d_gene,CDR3aa,CDR3nt
-,TRBJ1-6,TRBV3-1/TRBV3-2,-,CASSQRFSNSPLHF,TGTGCCAGCAGCCAGCGCTTTTCCAATTCACCCCTCCACTTT
-,TRBJ2-1,TRBV7-9,-,CASSLVSTSGEQFF,TGTGCCAGCAGCTTAGTATCGACTAGTGGTGAGCAGTTCTTC
few,TRBJ2-7,TRBV27,TRBD2,CASSPTSEYEQYF,TGTGCCAGCAGCCCGACTAGCGAGTACGAGCAGTACTTC
-,TRBJ2-7,TRBV3-1/TRBV3-2,TRBD1,CASSQGATGSPYEQYF,TGTGCCAGCAGCCAAGGGGCGACAGGGTCCCCCTACGAGCAGTACTTC
few,TRBJ1-5,TRBV2,-,CASSEGQSNQPQHF,TGTGCCAGCAGTGAAGGTCAGAGCAATCAGCCCCAGCATTTT
-,TRBJ2-5,TRBV28,TRBD1,CASTWTGVKKETQYF,TGTGCCAGCACTTGGACAGGGGTGAAAAAAGAGACCCAGTACTTC
once,TRBJ2-5,TRBV27,-,CASSLDGSGQTQYF,TGTGCCAGCAGTTTGGACGGGAGCGGGCAGACCCAGTACTTC
-,TRBJ2-7,TRBV5-3,-,CARSLGSAGSAHFYEQYF,TGTGCCAGAAGCTTGGGGTCCGCGGGGTCCGCACACTTCTACGAGCAGTACTTC
-,TRBJ1-1,TRBV9,-,CASSQGARMNTEAFF,TGTGCCAGCAGCCAAGGGGCGCGGATGAACACTGAAGCTTTCTTT
-,TRBJ2-2,TRBV9,-,CASSEQAGELFF,TGTGCCAGCAGCGAACAAGCCGGGGAGCTGTTTTTT
-,TRBJ2-7,TRBV6-5,-,CASSPHRVYEQYF,TGTGCCAGCAGTCCCCACAGGGTCTACGAGCAGTACTTC
once,TRBJ2-2,TRBV6-5,TRBD1,CASRRQGPNTGELFF,TGTGCCAGCAGGAGACAGGGGCCGAACACCGGGGAGCTGTTTTTT
-,TRBJ1-6,TRBV9,-,CASSVGLEQSHSPLHF,TGTGCCAGCAGCGTAGGGTTGGAACAGTCCCATTCACCCCTCCACTTT
-,TRBJ1-1,TRBV2,TRBD1,CASGTGNTEAFF,TGTGCCAGCGGGACAGGGAACACTGAAGCTTTCTTT
-,TRBJ2-2,TRBV29-1,TRBD1,CSVGTGGAETGELFF,TGCAGCGTAGGAACAGGGGGCGCGGAAACCGGGGAGCTGTTTTTT
-,TRBJ1-2,TRBV28,-,CASTRSGFGYTF,TGTGCCAGCACCCGTAGCGGGTTTGGCTACACCTTC
few,TRBJ2-6,TRBV5-4,-,CASSLNWVVLDGANVLTF,TGTGCCAGCAGCTTGAATTGGGTTGTACTAGACGGGGCCAACGTCCTGACTTTC
-,TRBJ2-3,TRBV11-3,TRBD2,CASSLEPGELAGGGDTQYF,TGTGCCAGCAGCTTAGAACCAGGGGAGCTAGCGGGAGGTGGAGATACGCAGTATTTT
once,TRBJ1-2,TRBV28,-,CASSFPGRPNYGYTF,TGTGCCAGCAGTTTCCCAGGGCGCCCTAACTATGGCTACACCTTC
-,TRBJ1-2,TRBV19,TRBD1,CASRPPGTGKGYGYTF,TGTGCCAGTCGTCCGCCCGGGACAGGGAAGGGCTATGGCTACACCTTC
-,TRBJ2-1,TRBV28,TRBD2,CASSFLAGDNEQFF,TGTGCCAGCAGTTTTCTAGCGGGAGACAATGAGCAGTTCTTC
-,TRBJ2-3,TRBV5-6,-,CASSLEVAGTQYF,TGTGCCAGCAGCTTGGAGGTAGCTGGTACGCAGTATTTT
-,TRBJ2-7,TRBV3-1/TRBV3-2,-,CASSQTSYEQYF,TGTGCCAGCAGCCAAACAAGTTACGAGCAGTACTTC
-,TRBJ2-2,TRBV6-2/TRBV6-3,-,CASSYPGRRNTGELFF,TGTGCCAGCAGTTACCCCGGGAGAAGGAACACCGGGGAGCTGTTTTTT
-,TRBJ2-5,TRBV28,-,CASSSRAGLETQYF,TGTGCCAGCAGTTCCAGGGCGGGACTGGAGACCCAGTACTTC
-,TRBJ1-5,TRBV7-2,-,CASSLAPAGSRQPQHF,TGTGCCAGCAGCTTAGCGCCAGCGGGCTCACGTCAGCCCCAGCATTTT
-,TRBJ1-2,TRBV9,TRBD1,CASSVTPGQGAIYGYTF,TGTGCCAGCAGCGTAACTCCGGGACAGGGGGCCATCTATGGCTACACCTTC
once,TRBJ2-3,TRBV6-1,-,CASSEWKGGGTDTQYF,TGTGCCAGCAGTGAATGGAAGGGGGGGGGCACAGATACGCAGTATTTT
-,TRBJ1-5,TRBV7-8,TRBD1,CASSLRLRTGRNQPQHF,TGTGCCAGCAGCTTAAGACTCCGGACAGGCCGCAATCAGCCCCAGCATTTT
-,TRBJ1-1,TRBV7-3,-,CASSSGSDTEAFF,TGTGCCAGCAGCTCAGGGTCGGACACTGAAGCTTTCTTT
-,TRBJ2-1,TRBV19,-,CASSIVAREYNEQFF,TGTGCCAGTAGTATTGTAGCGAGAGAGTACAATGAGCAGTTCTTC
-,TRBJ1-1,TRBV9,-,CASSVEGENTEAFF,TGTGCCAGCAGCGTAGAAGGGGAGAACACTGAAGCTTTCTTT
-,TRBJ2-1,TRBV27,TRBD2,CASSLRAGGAYNEQFF,TGTGCCAGCAGTTTGAGGGCGGGAGGGGCCTACAATGAGCAGTTCTTC
-,TRBJ2-4,TRBV5-1,-,CASSFSGGKNIQYF,TGCGCCAGCAGCTTTAGCGGAGGGAAAAACATTCAGTACTTC
-,TRBJ2-3,TRBV10-3,TRBD1,CAISGGQGAVTDTQYF,TGTGCCATCAGTGGGGGACAGGGGGCGGTCACAGATACGCAGTATTTT
-,TRBJ2-5,TRBV7-7,TRBD2,CASSQLAGGIETQYF,TGTGCCAGCAGCCAGCTAGCGGGAGGGATCGAGACCCAGTACTTC
-,TRBJ1-1,TRBV5-4,TRBD1,CASSLEGTVANTEAFF,TGTGCCAGCAGCTTGGAGGGGACAGTTGCGAACACTGAAGCTTTCTTT
once,TRBJ2-1,TRBV24-1,-,CATSDLLQGNEQFF,TGTGCCACCAGTGATTTGCTGCAGGGCAATGAGCAGTTCTTC
once,TRBJ1-6,TRBV2,-,CASITRASNSPLHF,TGTGCCAGCATCACTAGGGCCAGTAATTCACCCCTCCACTTT
-,TRBJ1-1,TRBV29-1,TRBD1,CSVRPQGVTEAFF,TGCAGCGTTCGGCCACAGGGGGTTACTGAAGCTTTCTTT
few,TRBJ1-6,TRBV4-2,TRBD1,CASSQDLDTGTEHSPLHF,TGTGCCAGCAGCCAAGATCTAGACACCGGGACAGAACATTCACCCCTCCACTTT
-,TRBJ2-1,TRBV30,-,CAWSVNLDEQFF,TGTGCCTGGAGTGTAAATCTCGATGAGCAGTTCTTC
-,TRBJ2-7,TRBV19,-,CASKQGSYEQYF,TGTGCCAGTAAGCAGGGATCCTACGAGCAGTACTTC
-,TRBJ1-2,TRBV27,TRBD1,CASSLTGGFQGYTF,TGTGCCAGCAGTTTAACAGGGGGCTTCCAAGGCTACACCTTC
-,TRBJ1-4,TRBV30,-,CAWSPNPNEKLFF,TGTGCCTGGAGCCCTAACCCTAATGAAAAACTGTTTTTT
-,TRBJ2-3,TRBV12-3/TRBV12-4,-,CASSFRGTDTQYF,TGTGCCAGCAGTTTCCGCGGCACAGATACGCAGTATTTT
many,TRBJ1-5,TRBV28,TRBD1,CAIHRDRARQPQHF,TGTGCCATTCACCGGGACAGGGCGCGTCAGCCCCAGCATTTT
-,TRBJ2-6,TRBV5-4,TRBD2,CASSSGLAGVTGANVLTF,TGTGCCAGCAGCTCGGGACTAGCGGGAGTGACTGGGGCCAACGTCCTGACTTTC
-,TRBJ1-5,TRBV10-3,TRBD1,CAISTGGATQPQHF,TGTGCCATCAGCACAGGGGGCGCAACCCAGCCCCAGCATTTT
-,TRBJ2-1,TRBV4-1,TRBD1,CASSQGSGTEFYNEQFF,TGCGCCAGCAGCCAAGGCTCTGGGACAGAGTTCTACAATGAGCAGTTCTTC
-,TRBJ1-2,TRBV28,TRBD1,CATQRQGANYGYTF,TGTGCCACACAAAGACAGGGGGCGAACTATGGCTACACCTTC
-,TRBJ2-2,TRBV7-8,TRBD2,CASSLVTGGPIGELFF,TGTGCCAGCAGCTTAGTTACGGGAGGGCCGATCGGGGAGCTGTTTTTT